The clone carrying this TCR beta chain was observed many times. What it binds is not known. RNA transcripts gave rise to amplified TCR beta CDR3 regions. HTBI primers were employed in a first-round RT-PCR of the TCR CDR3. TCRdb ran MiXCR on the multiplex PCR reads and lists one entry per CDR3 protein. The sample shows almost 600,000 distinct CDR3 sequences, about 14% of them seen only once. The data stem from a study of T cells in Graves' hyperthyroidism and ophthalmopathy. General study points: Ophthalmopathy stood apart from stable hyperthyroidism in a 13 V-J model.

Unmatched junction bases numbered 3, after V lost 1 base and J lost 5 bases. CDR3 length equals 14 residues. Germline CDR1 and CDR2: SGHDN and FVKESK. Criteria for exclusion of patients were uncontrolled infection, other autoimmune disease, pregnancy or lactation. This clonotype originated in a woman under 40 with Graves' hyperthyroidism that later progressed to Graves' ophthalmopathy. This chain uses TRBV14 with TRBJ2-5; 8 bases line up with TRBD1. Sequencing was done on a sample of blood. CDR3 nucleotide sequence: TGTGCCAGCAGCCAAGGGACAGGGTGGGAGACCCAGTACTTC. Its translation: CASSQGTGWETQYF.